This T cell receptor (beta chain) emerged from a study of T cell responses to AZD1222 COVID-19 vaccine. The CDR3 totals 12 residues. Germline assignment: CDR1 SEHNR and CDR2 FQNEAQ (reference sequence). The ends were cut back, 8 bases at V and 0 bases at J, with 6 bases in the middle. Findings and limits, study-wide: It was only 6 or 7 AZD1222 recipients who were seropositive at baseline.

Sequencing used immunoSEQ multiplex PCR; TCRdb keeps in-frame clones, though not all of them. Found here are more than 95,000 clones, over 90% of them singletons; the top ten hold 5%. Regarding this clone: What it binds is unknown.

The origin of this receptor is an adult in good health. Sample: peripheral blood, taken on day 0 of AZD1222 vaccination. The rearrangement links TRBV7-9 to TRBJ2-3; D call uncertain. The DNA for the CDR3 is TGTGCCAGCGGGGTAAGCACAGATACGCAGTATTTT. Protein: CASGVSTDTQYF.